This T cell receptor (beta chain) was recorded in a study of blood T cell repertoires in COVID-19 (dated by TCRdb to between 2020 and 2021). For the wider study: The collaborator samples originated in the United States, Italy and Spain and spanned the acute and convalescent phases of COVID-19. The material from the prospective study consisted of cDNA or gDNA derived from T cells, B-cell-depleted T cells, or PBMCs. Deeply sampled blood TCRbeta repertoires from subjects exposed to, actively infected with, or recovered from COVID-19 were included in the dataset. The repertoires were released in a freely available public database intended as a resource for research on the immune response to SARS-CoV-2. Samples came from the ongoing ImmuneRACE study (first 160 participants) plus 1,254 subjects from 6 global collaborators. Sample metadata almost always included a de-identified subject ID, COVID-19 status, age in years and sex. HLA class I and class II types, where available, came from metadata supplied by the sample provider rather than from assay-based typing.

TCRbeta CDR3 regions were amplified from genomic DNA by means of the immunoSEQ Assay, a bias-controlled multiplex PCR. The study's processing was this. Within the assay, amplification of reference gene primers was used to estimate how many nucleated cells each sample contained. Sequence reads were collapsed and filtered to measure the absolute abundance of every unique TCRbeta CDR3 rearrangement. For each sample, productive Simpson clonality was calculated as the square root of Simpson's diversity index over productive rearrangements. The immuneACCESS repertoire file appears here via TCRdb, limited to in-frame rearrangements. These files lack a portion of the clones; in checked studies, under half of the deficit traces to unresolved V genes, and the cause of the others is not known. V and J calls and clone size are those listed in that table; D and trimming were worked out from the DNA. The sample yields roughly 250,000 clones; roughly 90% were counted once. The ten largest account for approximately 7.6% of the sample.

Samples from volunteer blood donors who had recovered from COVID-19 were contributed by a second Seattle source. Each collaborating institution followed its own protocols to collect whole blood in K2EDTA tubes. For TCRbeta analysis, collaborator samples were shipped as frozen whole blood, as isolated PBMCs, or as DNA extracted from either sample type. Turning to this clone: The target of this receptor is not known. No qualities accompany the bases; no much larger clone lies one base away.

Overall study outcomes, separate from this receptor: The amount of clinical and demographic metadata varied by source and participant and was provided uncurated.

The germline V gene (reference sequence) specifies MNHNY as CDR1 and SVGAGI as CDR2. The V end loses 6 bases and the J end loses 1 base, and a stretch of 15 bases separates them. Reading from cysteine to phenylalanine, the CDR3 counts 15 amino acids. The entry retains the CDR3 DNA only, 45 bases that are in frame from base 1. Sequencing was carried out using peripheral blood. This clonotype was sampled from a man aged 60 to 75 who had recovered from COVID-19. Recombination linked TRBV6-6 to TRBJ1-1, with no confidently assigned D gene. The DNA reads TGTGCCAGCAGCCTCCAATCAACGGGGAACACTGAAGCTTTCTTT. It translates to CASSLQSTGNTEAFF.